This TCR beta chain is drawn from a study of beta chain features in type 1 diabetes. CD4+ naive, central memory, regulatory and stem cell-like memory cells were sorted via CD45RO/CCR7/CD25/CD127/CD95/CD27. Expressed TCRB transcripts were sequenced, since all the RNA that had been isolated was reverse transcribed. Using immunoSEQ multiplex PCR, the repertoire was profiled, and TCRdb retains in-frame clones only, with some absent. The sample carries some 240,000 clones, around 9.9% recorded once. Whole-study findings and limits: Resolution of whether HLA type affects TCRB rearrangement was not achieved here. Type 1 diabetes patients showed a moderate but significant shortening of TCRB CDR3s in all four CD4+ subsets. Reduced insertions and increased deletions marked VDJ junctions in type 1 diabetes patients.

This clone was seen only a few times. Its antigen is unidentified. The CDR3 is made up of 15 amino acids. Sequencing used central memory CD4+ T cells from blood. The genes are TRBV21-1 and TRBJ2-2; the table calls TRBD1, which could not be checked here. TRBV21-1 is noted as a pseudogene. This clonotype was sampled from a man aged 18 to 29 in good health. CDR3 nucleotide sequence: TGTGCCAGCATCAGACAGGGCTCGAACACCGGGGAGCTGTTTTTT. It is translated as CASIRQGSNTGELFF.